This T cell receptor (beta chain) originates from a study of T cells after yellow fever vaccination. Each CDR3 protein is one row after TCRdb ran MiXCR on the 5' RACE reads. The sample consists of 300,000 or so distinct CDR3 sequences, roughly 7% of them appearing once. V was shortened by 8 bases and J by 1 base, with 8 bases between the two germline ends. The CDR3 is made up of 12 amino acids. Germline CDR1 reads MNHEY; CDR2 reads SVGAGI. This TCR came from a man in his late teens or twenties who received the YFV17D yellow fever vaccine. The material was PBMCs, obtained around 45 days after the first yellow fever vaccination. The chain uses TRBV6-5 and TRBJ1-1; D is uncertain. The CDR3 protein is CASCSGNTEAFF. Here the CDR3 DNA reads TGTGCCAGCTGTTCTGGGAACACTGAAGCTTTCTTT.